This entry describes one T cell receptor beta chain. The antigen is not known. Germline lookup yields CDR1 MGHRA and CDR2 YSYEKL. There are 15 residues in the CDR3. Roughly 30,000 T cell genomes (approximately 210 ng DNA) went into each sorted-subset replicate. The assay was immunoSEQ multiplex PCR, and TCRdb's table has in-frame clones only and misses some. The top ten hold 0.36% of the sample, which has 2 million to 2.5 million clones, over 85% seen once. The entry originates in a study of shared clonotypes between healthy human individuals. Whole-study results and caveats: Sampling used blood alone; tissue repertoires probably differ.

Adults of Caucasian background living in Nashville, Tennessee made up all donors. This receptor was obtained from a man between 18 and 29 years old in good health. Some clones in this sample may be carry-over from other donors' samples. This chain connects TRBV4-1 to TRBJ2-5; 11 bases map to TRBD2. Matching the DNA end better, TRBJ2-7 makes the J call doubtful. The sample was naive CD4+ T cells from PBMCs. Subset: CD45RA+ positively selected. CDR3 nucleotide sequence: TGCGCCAGCAGCCAATTACTAGCGGGAGCCTACGAGCAGTACTTC. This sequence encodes CASSQLLAGAYEQYF.